This T cell receptor beta chain was sequenced during a study of Ad26.COV2.S vaccination and SARS-CoV-2 variants. Turning to the study itself: Donor participated within the Ad26.COV2.S arm of the COV1001 trial. Ad26.COV2.S was injected intramuscularly once or twice, 56 days apart.

The germline gives CDR1 LGHDT, CDR2 YNNKEL (reference sequence). J gave up 4 bases and V 4 bases, and 9 bases lay outside the gene matches. The CDR3 totals 15 residues. Findings of the study overall: Possible underestimation of total T cell responses by the TCR breadth and depth analyses was noted. Non-spike TCR breadth was similar in vaccine and placebo recipients.

As to treatment: some 20 received Ad26.COV2.S at low or high dose, single or two shots; 5 received placebo; per-sample allocation not given. Samples were taken on day 63 after the first vaccine or placebo injection. Sequenced by immunoSEQ multiplex PCR; TCRdb stores in-frame clones only, minus some. The data show 300,000 to 350,000 clones, about 88% seen once. A note on this clone: Its antigen is still unknown.

The V and J genes are TRBV3-1 (or the pseudogene TRBV3-2) and TRBJ2-5; 7 bases align to TRBD2. The TCR originated in a person between 18 and 65 years old who received the Ad26.COV2.S COVID-19 vaccine or a placebo. The sample in question was peripheral blood, obtained in a trial of Ad26.COV2.S vaccine versus placebo. The CDR3 reads CASSRGGLKRETQYF. The CDR3 bases are TGTGCCAGCAGCCGGGGGGGACTAAAGCGAGAGACCCAGTACTTC.